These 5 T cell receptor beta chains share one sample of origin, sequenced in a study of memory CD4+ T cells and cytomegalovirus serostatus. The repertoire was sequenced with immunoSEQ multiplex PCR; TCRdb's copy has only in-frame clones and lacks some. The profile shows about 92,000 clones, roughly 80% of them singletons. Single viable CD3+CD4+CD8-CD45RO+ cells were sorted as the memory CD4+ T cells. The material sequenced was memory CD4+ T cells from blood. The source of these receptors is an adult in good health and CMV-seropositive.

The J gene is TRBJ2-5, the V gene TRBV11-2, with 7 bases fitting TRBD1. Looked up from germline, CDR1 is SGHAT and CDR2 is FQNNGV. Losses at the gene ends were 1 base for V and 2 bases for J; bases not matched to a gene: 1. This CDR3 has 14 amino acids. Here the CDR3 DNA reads TGTGCCAGCAGCTTAGGGGACAGACAAGAGACCCAGTACTTC. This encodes CASSLGDRQETQYF.

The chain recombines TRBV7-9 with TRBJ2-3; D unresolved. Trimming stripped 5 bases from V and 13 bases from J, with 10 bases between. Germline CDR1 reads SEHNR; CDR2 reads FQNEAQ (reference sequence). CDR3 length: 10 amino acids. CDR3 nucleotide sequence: TGTGCCAGCAGCCCATTGGACGAGTATTTT. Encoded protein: CASSPLDEYF.

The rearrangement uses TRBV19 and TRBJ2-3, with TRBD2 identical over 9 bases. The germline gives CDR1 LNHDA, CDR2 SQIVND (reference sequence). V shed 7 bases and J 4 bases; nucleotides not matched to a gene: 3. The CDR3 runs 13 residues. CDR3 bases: TGTGCCAGTAACGCGGGAGGGGCAGATACGCAGTATTTT. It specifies CASNAGGADTQYF. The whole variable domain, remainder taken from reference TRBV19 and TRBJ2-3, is DGGITQSPKYLFRKEGQNVTLSCEQNLNHDAMYWYRQDPGQGLRLIYYSQIVNDFQKGDIAEGYSVSREKKESFPLTVTSAQKNPTAFYLCASNAGGADTQYFGPGTRLTVL.

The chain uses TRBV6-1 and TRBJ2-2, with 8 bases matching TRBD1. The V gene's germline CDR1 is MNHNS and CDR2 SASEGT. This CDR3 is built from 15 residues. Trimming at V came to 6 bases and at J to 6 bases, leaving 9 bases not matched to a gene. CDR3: CASSPGQGGAGELFF. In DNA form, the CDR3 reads TGTGCCAGCAGCCCCGGACAGGGAGGAGCCGGGGAGCTGTTTTTT.

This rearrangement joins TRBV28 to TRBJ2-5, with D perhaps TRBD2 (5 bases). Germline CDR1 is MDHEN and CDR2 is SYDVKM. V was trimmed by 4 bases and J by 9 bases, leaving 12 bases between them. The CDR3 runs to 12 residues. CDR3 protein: CASSYMGEAQYF. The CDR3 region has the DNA TGTGCCAGCAGTTATATGGGAGAAGCCCAGTACTTC.